This TCR beta chain was identified in a study of shared clonotypes between healthy human individuals. Study-level points and caveats: Represented diversity, genetic and exposure-history alike, was limited by few donors.

Around 90 million PBMCs supplied genomic DNA for unsorted samples. About this clone: Its antigen remains unidentified.

Each subset's genomic DNA was split evenly across several immunoSEQ plates. Generated by immunoSEQ multiplex PCR, the TCRdb table keeps only in-frame clones and is missing some. Here the sample spans 450,000 to 600,000 clones, approximately 79% being singletons. Sequencing was carried out using PBMCs. The sequence was obtained from a woman in her 40s in good health. Some clones in this sample may be carry-over from other donors' samples.

The CDR3 reads CASSIAPYYEQYF. The CDR3 DNA sequence: TGTGCCAGTAGTATAGCCCCCTACTACGAGCAGTACTTC. This chain uses TRBV19 with TRBJ2-7; the D is unclear. The V gene's germline CDR1 is LNHDA and CDR2 SQIVND (reference sequence). CDR3 size: 13 residues. V lost 1 base and J 3 bases, leaving 7 bases between the germline ends.